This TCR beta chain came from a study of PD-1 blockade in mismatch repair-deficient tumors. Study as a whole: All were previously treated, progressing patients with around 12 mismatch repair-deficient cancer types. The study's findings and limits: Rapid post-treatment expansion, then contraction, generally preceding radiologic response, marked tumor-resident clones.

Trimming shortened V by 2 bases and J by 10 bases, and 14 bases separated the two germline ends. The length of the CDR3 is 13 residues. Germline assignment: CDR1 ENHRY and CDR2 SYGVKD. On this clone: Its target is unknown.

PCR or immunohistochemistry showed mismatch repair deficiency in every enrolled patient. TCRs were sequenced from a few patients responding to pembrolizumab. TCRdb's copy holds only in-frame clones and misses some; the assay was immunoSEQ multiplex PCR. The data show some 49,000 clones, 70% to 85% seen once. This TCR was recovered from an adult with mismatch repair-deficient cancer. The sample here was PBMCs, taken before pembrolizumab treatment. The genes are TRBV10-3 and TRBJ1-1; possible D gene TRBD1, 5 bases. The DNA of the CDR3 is TGTGCCATCAGTGAGCCAAGACAGACGGGAGCTTTCTTT. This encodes CAISEPRQTGAFF.